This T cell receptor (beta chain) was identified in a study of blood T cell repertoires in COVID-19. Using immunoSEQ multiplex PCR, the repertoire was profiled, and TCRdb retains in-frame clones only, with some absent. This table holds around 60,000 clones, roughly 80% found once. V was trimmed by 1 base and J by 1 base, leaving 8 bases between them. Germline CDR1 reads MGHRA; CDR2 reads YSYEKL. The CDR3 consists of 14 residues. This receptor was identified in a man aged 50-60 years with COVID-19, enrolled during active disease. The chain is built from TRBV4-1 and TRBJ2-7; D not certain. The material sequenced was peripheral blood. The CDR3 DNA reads TGCGCCAGCAGCCAAGGTCAGATATCCTACGAGCAGTACTTC. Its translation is CASSQGQISYEQYF.